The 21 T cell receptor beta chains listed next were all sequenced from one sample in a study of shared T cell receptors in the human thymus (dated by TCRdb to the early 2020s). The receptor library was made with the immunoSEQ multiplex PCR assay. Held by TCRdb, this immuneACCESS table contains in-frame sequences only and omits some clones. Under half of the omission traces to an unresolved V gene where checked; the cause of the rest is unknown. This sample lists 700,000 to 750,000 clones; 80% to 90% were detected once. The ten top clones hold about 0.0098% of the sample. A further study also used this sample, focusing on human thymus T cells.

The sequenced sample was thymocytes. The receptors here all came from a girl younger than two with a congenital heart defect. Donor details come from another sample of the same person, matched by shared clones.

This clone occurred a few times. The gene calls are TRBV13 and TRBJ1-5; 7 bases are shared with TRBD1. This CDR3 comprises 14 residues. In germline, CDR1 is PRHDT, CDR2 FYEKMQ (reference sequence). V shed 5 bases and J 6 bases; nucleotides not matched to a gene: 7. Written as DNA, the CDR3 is TGTGCCAGCAGCCGAGGGGGCGCGGCTCAGCCCCAGCATTTT. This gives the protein CASSRGGAAQPQHF.

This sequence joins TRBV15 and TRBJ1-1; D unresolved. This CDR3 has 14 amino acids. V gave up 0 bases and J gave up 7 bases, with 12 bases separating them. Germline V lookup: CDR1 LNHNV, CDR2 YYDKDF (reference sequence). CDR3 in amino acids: CATSRDWANYEAFF. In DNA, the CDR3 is TGTGCCACCAGCAGAGACTGGGCCAATTATGAAGCTTTCTTT.

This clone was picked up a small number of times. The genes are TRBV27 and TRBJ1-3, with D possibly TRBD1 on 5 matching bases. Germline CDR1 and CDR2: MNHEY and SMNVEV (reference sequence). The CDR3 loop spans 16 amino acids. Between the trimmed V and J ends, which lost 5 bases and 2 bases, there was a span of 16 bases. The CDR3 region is CASSLNQGTPGNTIYF. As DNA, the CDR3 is TGTGCCAGCAGTCTTAATCAGGGAACTCCTGGAAACACCATATATTTT.

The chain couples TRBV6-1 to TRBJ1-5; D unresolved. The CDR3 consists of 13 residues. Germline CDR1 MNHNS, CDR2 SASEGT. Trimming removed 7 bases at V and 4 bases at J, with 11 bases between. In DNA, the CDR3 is TGTGCCAGCACGACAAAACCAAATCAGCCCCAGCATTTT. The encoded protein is CASTTKPNQPQHF.

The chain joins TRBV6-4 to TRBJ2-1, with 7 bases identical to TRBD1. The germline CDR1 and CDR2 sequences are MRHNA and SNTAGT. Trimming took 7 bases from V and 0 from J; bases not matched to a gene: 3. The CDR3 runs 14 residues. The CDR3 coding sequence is TGTGCCAGCACGACAGGGTACTCCTACAATGAGCAGTTCTTC. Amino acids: CASTTGYSYNEQFF.

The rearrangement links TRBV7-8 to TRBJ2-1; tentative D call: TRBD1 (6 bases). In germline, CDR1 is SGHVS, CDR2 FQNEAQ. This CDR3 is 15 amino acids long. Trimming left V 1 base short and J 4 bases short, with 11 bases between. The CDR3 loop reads CASSLEGGPYNEQFF. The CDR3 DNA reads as TGTGCCAGCAGCTTAGAAGGGGGACCGTACAATGAGCAGTTCTTC.

This CDR3 is CASSPTGGYDQPQHF. The DNA for the CDR3 is TGTGCCAGCAGCCCCACAGGGGGGTATGATCAGCCCCAGCATTTT. This rearrangement joins TRBV9 to TRBJ1-5, with 8 bases lining up with TRBD1. The V gene's germline CDR1 is SGDLS and CDR2 YYNGEE. The CDR3 length is 15 residues. The V and J ends lost 4 bases and 5 bases, in that order; junction bases with no gene match: 8.

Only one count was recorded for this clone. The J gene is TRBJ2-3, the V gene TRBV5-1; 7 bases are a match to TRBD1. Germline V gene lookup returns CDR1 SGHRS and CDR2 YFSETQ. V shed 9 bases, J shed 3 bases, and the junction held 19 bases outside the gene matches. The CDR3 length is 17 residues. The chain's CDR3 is CATKKGQPETLTDTQYF. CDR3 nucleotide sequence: TGCGCCACCAAAAAGGGACAGCCTGAAACCTTAACAGATACGCAGTATTTT.

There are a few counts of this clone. The CDR3 is CASRDQDRHTEAFF. The DNA of the CDR3 is TGTGCCAGCAGGGATCAAGACAGGCACACTGAAGCTTTCTTT. This chain links TRBV2 with TRBJ1-1; TRBD1 might be the D (6 bases). The CDR3 runs to 14 residues. From germline, CDR1 is SNHLY and CDR2 FYNNEI. The V end lost 6 bases, the J end lost 3 bases, and 14 bases lay between the germline ends.

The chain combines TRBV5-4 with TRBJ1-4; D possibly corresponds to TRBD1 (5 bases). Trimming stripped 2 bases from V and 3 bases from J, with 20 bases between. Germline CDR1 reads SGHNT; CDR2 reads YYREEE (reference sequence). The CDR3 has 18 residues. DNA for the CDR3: TGTGCCAGCAGCTTTAGGGTGGAGGGGAACATATCTAATGAAAAACTGTTTTTT. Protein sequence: CASSFRVEGNISNEKLFF.

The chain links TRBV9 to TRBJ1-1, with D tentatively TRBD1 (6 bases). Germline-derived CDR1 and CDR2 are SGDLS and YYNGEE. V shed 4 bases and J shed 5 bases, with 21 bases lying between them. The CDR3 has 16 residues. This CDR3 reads CASSPRGRQVGTEAFF. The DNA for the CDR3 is TGTGCCAGCAGCCCTCGGGGTCGACAGGTGGGAACTGAAGCTTTCTTT.

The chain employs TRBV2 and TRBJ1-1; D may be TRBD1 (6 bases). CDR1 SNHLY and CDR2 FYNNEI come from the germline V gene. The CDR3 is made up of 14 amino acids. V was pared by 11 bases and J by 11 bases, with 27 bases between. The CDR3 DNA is TGTGCCTCCGTTAGGCTGGACAGCTTCCCGGGGGCTTTCTTT. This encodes CASVRLDSFPGAFF. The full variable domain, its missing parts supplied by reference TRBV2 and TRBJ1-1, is EPEVTQTPSHQVTQMGQEVILRCVPISNHLYFYWYRQILGQKVEFLVSFYNNEISEKSEIFDDQFSVERPDGSNFTLKIRSTKLEDSAMYFCASVRLDSFPGAFFGQGTRLTVV.

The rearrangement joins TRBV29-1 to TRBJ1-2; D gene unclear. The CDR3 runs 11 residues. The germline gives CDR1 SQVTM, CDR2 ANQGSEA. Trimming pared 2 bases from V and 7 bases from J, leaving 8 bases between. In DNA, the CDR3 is TGCAGCGTTGAACCCCCACTTGGCTACACCTTC. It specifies CSVEPPLGYTF. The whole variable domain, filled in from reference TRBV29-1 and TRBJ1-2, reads SAVISQKPSRDICQRGTSLTIQCQVDSQVTMMFWYRQQPGQSLTLIATANQGSEATYESGFVIDKFPISRPNLTFSTLTVSNMSPEDSSIYLCSVEPPLGYTFGSGTRLTVV.

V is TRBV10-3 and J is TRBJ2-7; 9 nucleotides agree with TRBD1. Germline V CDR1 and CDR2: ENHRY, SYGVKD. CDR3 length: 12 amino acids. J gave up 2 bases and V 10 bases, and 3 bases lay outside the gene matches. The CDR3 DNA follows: TGTGCCACCGGACAGGGGCCCTACGAGCAGTACTTC. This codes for CATGQGPYEQYF.

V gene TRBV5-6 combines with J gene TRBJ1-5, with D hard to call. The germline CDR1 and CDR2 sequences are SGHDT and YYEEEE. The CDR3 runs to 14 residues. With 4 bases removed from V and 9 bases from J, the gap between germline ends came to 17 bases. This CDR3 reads CASSPNPRERPQHF. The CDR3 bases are TGTGCCAGCAGCCCGAACCCTAGGGAGCGGCCCCAGCATTTT.

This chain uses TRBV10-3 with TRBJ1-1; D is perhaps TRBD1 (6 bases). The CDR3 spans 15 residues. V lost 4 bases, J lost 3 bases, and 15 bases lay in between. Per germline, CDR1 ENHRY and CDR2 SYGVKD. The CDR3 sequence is CAISGGEGVHTEAFF. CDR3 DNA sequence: TGTGCCATCAGTGGGGGGGAGGGGGTTCACACTGAAGCTTTCTTT.

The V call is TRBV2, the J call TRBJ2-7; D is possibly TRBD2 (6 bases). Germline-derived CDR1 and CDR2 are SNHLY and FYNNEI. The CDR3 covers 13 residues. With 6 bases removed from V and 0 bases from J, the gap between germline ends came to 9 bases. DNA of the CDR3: TGTGCCAGCAGGGTGGAGGGCTCCTACGAGCAGTACTTC. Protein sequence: CASRVEGSYEQYF.

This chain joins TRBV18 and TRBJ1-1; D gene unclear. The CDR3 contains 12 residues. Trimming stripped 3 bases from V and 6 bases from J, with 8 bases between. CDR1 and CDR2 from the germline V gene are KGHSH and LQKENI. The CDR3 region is CASSPLLPEAFF. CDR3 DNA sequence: TGTGCCAGCTCACCCCTTCTACCTGAAGCTTTCTTT.

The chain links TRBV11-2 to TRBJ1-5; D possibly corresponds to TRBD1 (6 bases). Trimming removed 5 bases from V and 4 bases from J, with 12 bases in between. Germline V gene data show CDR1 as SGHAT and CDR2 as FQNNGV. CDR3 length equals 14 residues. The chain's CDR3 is CASSPAGTNQPQHF. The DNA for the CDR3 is TGTGCCAGCAGCCCAGCCGGGACAAATCAGCCCCAGCATTTT.

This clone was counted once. The CDR3 sequence: CASSGSNRGTTEAFF. In DNA form, the CDR3 reads TGTGCCAGCAGCGGGAGTAACCGGGGAACCACTGAAGCTTTCTTT. This rearrangement joins TRBV9 to TRBJ1-1; D remains unclear. The CDR3 has 15 amino acids. Trimming took off 3 bases at V and 4 bases at J, with 16 bases between the two ends. Germline CDR1 is SGDLS and CDR2 is YYNGEE. The complete variable domain, with remaining parts taken from reference TRBV9 and TRBJ1-1, reads DSGVTQTPKHLITATGQRVTLRCSPRSGDLSVYWYQQSLDQGLQFLIQYYNGEERAKGNILERFSAQQFPDLHSELNLSSLELGDSALYFCASSGSNRGTTEAFFGQGTRLTVV.

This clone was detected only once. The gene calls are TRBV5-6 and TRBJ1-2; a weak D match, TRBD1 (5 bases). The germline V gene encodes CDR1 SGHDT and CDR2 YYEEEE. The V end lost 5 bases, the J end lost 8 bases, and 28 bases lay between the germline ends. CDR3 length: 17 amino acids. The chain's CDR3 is CASRSSSTDSSERGYTF. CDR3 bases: TGTGCCAGCAGATCCTCTTCTACCGACAGCTCAGAGAGAGGCTACACCTTC.